The 14 T cell receptor beta chains reported below all come from one sample, sequenced in a study of OX40 agonist ivuxolimab in advanced cancers. The repertoire was sequenced with immunoSEQ multiplex PCR; TCRdb's copy has only in-frame clones and lacks some. Among tens of thousands of clones listed, around nine tenths were seen once. Sequencing was performed on CD4+ or CD8+ T cells sorted from blood, taken in a trial of the OX40 agonist ivuxolimab. The receptors stem from an adult with an advanced solid tumor such as melanoma, head and neck, liver or kidney cancer.

This clone was recorded once. The V call is TRBV5-1, the J call TRBJ1-2; weak D call: TRBD1 (5 bases). Germline-derived CDR1 and CDR2 are SGHRS and YFSETQ. V lost 0 bases, J lost 5 bases, and 14 bases lay in between. The CDR3 totals 15 residues. CDR3 loop: CASSLVQGPVYGYTF. CDR3 bases: TGCGCCAGCAGCTTGGTTCAGGGCCCCGTTTATGGCTACACCTTC.

This CDR3 reads CASRTGDRNNEQFF. For the CDR3, the DNA is TGTGCCAGCAGGACAGGGGACAGAAACAATGAGCAGTTCTTC. This chain joins TRBV7-9 and TRBJ2-1; TRBD1 matches 8 bases. The germline CDR1 and CDR2 sequences are SEHNR and FQNEAQ (reference sequence). The CDR3 totals 14 residues. Unmatched junction bases numbered 6, after V lost 6 bases and J lost 5 bases.

The V call is TRBV7-2, the J call TRBJ2-7; perhaps TRBD1 as D (5 bases). Germline values: CDR1 SGHTA, CDR2 FQGNSA. Trimming shortened V by 1 base and J by 3 bases, and 7 bases separated the two germline ends. The CDR3 has 13 residues. CDR3 sequence: CASSLGGLYEQYF. CDR3 coding DNA: TGTGCCAGCAGCTTAGGGGGCCTCTACGAGCAGTACTTC.

The chain links TRBV5-1 to TRBJ1-1; TRBD1 matches at 11 bases. The V segment lost 5 bases and the J segment 3 bases; nucleotides outside the gene matches: 0. The CDR3 runs to 13 residues. Germline V lookup: CDR1 SGHRS, CDR2 YFSETQ. The CDR3 region is CASRGQGDTEAFF. The DNA for the CDR3 is TGCGCCAGCAGGGGACAGGGGGACACTGAAGCTTTCTTT.

This chain links TRBV27 with TRBJ2-3, with 7 nucleotides matching TRBD1. Germline V gene sequence: CDR1 MNHEY, CDR2 SMNVEV (reference sequence). The CDR3 is 13 residues long. Trimming cost V 5 bases and J 2 bases; bases outside gene matches: 1. CDR3: CASSGTVTDTQYF. The CDR3 DNA reads TGTGCCAGCAGTGGGACAGTCACAGATACGCAGTATTTT.

The chain couples TRBV9 to TRBJ2-1; TRBD2 matches 12 bases. This CDR3 spans 17 amino acids. V was pared by 4 bases and J by 1 base, with 6 bases of the junction left unmatched. Looked up from germline, CDR1 is SGDLS and CDR2 is YYNGEE. In nucleotides, the CDR3 is TGTGCCAGCAGCAAGAGGACTAGCGGGAATTCCTACAATGAGCAGTTCTTC. This sequence encodes CASSKRTSGNSYNEQFF. Supplemented by reference TRBV9 and TRBJ2-1, the full variable domain reads DSGVTQTPKHLITATGQRVTLRCSPRSGDLSVYWYQQSLDQGLQFLIQYYNGEERAKGNILERFSAQQFPDLHSELNLSSLELGDSALYFCASSKRTSGNSYNEQFFGPGTRLTVL.

This clone appeared once. CDR3 amino acids: CAISGDSEKTQYF. CDR3 in DNA: TGTGCCATCAGTGGGGACTCGGAAAAGACCCAGTACTTC. This rearrangement joins TRBV10-3 to TRBJ2-5, with D perhaps matching TRBD2 (6 bases). Trimming pared 4 bases from V and 6 bases from J, leaving 12 bases between. The CDR3 runs 13 residues. CDR1 and CDR2 (germline): ENHRY, SYGVKD.

The chain recombines TRBV30 with TRBJ2-2, with D unresolved. There are 14 residues in the CDR3. Trimming took 4 bases from V and 8 from J, leaving 17 bases between them. CDR1 is GTSNPN, CDR2 SVGIG, per germline (reference sequence). This CDR3 reads CAWNRLPDRGELFF. DNA for the CDR3: TGTGCCTGGAATCGACTCCCGGATAGGGGGGAGCTGTTTTTT.

The chain links TRBV7-9 to TRBJ1-2; 11 nucleotides align to TRBD1. From germline, CDR1 is SEHNR and CDR2 FQNEAQ (reference sequence). The J segment lost 5 bases and the V segment lost 5 bases, leaving 7 bases of the junction unmatched. The CDR3 is 15 amino acids. The CDR3 DNA reads as TGTGCCAGCAGCCCGGCGGACAGGGGGCGTTATGGCTACACCTTC. Translated: CASSPADRGRYGYTF. Drawing the rest from reference TRBV7-9 and TRBJ1-2, the complete variable domain is DTGVSQNPRHKITKRGQNVTFRCDPISEHNRLYWYRQTLGQGPEFLTYFQNEAQLEKSRLLSDRFSAERPKGSFSTLEIQRTEQGDSAMYLCASSPADRGRYGYTFGSGTRLTVV.

V and J are TRBV7-3 and TRBJ2-7; D may correspond to TRBD1 or TRBD2 (6 bases each). The V end lost 4 bases, the J end lost 6 bases, and 13 bases lay between the germline ends. Germline loops: CDR1 SGHTA, CDR2 FQGTGA. This CDR3 has 13 residues. CDR3 protein: CASSSQQGGEQYF. Here the CDR3 DNA reads TGTGCCAGCAGCTCACAACAGGGAGGCGAGCAGTACTTC. Drawing the rest from reference TRBV7-3 and TRBJ2-7, the complete variable domain is GAGVSQTPSNKVTEKGKYVELRCDPISGHTALYWYRQSLGQGPEFLIYFQGTGAADDSGLPNDRFFAVRPEGSVSTLKIQRTERGDSAVYLCASSSQQGGEQYFGPGTRLTVT.

The CDR3 region has the DNA TGCGCCAGCAGCTTGAATCCGGGGGGCACTGAAGCTTTCTTT. As protein: CASSLNPGGTEAFF. The V call is TRBV5-1, the J call TRBJ1-1; tentative D call: TRBD1 (5 bases). The V end was cut by 1 base, the J end by 4 bases, with 11 bases between. Looked up from germline, CDR1 is SGHRS and CDR2 is YFSETQ. The CDR3 runs to 14 residues.

The chain uses TRBV7-9 and TRBJ2-1; TRBD1 is a possible D gene (6 bases). V was pared by 8 bases and J by 3 bases, with 17 bases between. Germline CDR1 SEHNR, CDR2 FQNEAQ (reference sequence). CDR3 size: 15 residues. As DNA, the CDR3 is TGTGCCAGCCTCCCATTTGGACAGAGCTACAATGAGCAGTTCTTC. Its protein is CASLPFGQSYNEQFF.

The chain has TRBV6-4 and TRBJ2-5, with 10 nucleotides matching TRBD2. This CDR3 has 15 amino acids. After removal of 4 bases from V and 2 bases from J, the junction contained 4 bases not matched to a gene. Germline-derived CDR1 and CDR2 are MRHNA and SNTAGT. CDR3 sequence reads: CASSVTTSGQETQYF. In DNA form, the CDR3 reads TGTGCCAGCAGTGTCACGACTAGCGGGCAAGAGACCCAGTACTTC.

This sequence joins TRBV11-2 and TRBJ1-4; TRBD1 matches at 7 bases. The CDR3 covers 15 residues. Trimming cost V 1 base and J 8 bases; bases outside gene matches: 7. The V gene's germline CDR1 is SGHAT and CDR2 FQNNGV. This chain's CDR3 is CASSLVGGASEKLFF. CDR3 bases: TGTGCCAGCAGCTTAGTAGGGGGCGCATCGGAAAAACTGTTTTTT.